This T cell receptor (beta chain) appears in the sequencing data of a study of cytomegalovirus exposure and HLA in healthy donors. PCR used 60 Vbeta primers and 13 Jbeta primers. Assay used: immunoSEQ multiplex PCR; TCRdb lists only in-frame clones, some missing. The profile covers 140,000 to 150,000 clones, with almost 80% appearing a single time and 1.7% taken by the ten largest. Trimming took 0 bases from V and 0 from J; bases not matched to a gene: 8. The V gene's germline CDR1 is MGHRA and CDR2 YSYEKL. CDR3 length: 18 residues. The chain links TRBV4-1 to TRBJ1-1, with 9 bases identical to TRBD1. Sequenced: PBMCs. The TCR sequence derives from a woman under 40 in good health and CMV-seronegative. In DNA form, the CDR3 reads TGCGCCAGCAGCCAAGACTACAGGGGGCCCTACATGAACACTGAAGCTTTCTTT. Translating it yields CASSQDYRGPYMNTEAFF.